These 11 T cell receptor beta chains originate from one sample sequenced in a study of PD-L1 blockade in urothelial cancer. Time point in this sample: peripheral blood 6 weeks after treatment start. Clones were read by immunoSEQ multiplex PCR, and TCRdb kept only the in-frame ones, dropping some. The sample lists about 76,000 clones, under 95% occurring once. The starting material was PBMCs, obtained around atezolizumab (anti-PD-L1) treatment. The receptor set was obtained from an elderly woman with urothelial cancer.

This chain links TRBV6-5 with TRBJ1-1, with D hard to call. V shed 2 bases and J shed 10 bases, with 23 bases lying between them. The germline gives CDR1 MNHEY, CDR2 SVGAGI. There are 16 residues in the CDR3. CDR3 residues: CASSYAMFSRSDTAFF. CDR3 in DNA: TGTGCCAGCAGTTACGCGATGTTTTCGCGTTCAGACACAGCTTTCTTT.

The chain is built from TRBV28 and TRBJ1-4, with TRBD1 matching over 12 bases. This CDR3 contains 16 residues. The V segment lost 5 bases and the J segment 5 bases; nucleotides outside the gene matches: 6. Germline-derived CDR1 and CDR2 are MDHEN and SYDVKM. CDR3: CASSPGQGARNEKLFF. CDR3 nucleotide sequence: TGTGCCAGCAGTCCGGGACAGGGGGCGCGGAATGAAAAACTGTTTTTT.

For the CDR3, the DNA is TGTGCCAGCAGCTTTCTAGCGGACACCGGGGAGCTGTTTTTT. Its protein product is CASSFLADTGELFF. This rearrangement joins TRBV7-9 to TRBJ2-2, with 7 bases matching TRBD2. This CDR3 spans 14 amino acids. The germline V gene has CDR1 SEHNR and CDR2 FQNEAQ (reference sequence). With 3 bases clipped from V and 3 bases from J, the junction kept 1 base outside the gene matches.

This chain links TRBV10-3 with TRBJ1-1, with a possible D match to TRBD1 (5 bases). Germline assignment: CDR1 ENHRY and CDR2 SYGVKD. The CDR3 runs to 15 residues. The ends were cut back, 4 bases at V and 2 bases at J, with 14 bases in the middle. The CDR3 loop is CAISGGGGGNTEAFF. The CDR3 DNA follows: TGTGCCATCAGTGGGGGGGGTGGGGGTAACACTGAAGCTTTCTTT.

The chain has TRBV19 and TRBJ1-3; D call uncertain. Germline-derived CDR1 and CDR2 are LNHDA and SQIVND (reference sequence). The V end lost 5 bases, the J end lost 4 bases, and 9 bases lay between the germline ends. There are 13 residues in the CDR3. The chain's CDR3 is CASSFVAGNTIYF. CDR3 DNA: TGTGCCAGTAGTTTCGTCGCGGGAAACACCATATATTTT.

CDR3 loop: CASSASRVGTGELFF. CDR3 in DNA: TGTGCCAGCAGCGCCAGCAGGGTGGGGACCGGGGAGCTGTTTTTT. The chain joins TRBV9 to TRBJ2-2, with D possibly being TRBD1 (5 bases). V was trimmed by 3 bases and J by 5 bases, leaving 14 bases between them. Looked up from germline, CDR1 is SGDLS and CDR2 is YYNGEE. The CDR3 contains 15 residues.

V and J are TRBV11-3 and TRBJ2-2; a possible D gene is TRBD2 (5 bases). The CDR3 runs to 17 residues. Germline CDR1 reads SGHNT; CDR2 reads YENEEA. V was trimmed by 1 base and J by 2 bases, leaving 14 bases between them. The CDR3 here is CASSLVLSGPNTGELFF. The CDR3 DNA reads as TGTGCCAGCAGCTTAGTTCTAAGCGGACCCAACACCGGGGAGCTGTTTTTT.

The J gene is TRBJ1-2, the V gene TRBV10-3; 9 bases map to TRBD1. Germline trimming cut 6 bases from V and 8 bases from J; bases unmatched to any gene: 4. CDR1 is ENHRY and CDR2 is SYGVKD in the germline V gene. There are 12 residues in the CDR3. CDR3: CAISRQGDGYTF. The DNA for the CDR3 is TGTGCCATCAGCCGACAGGGGGACGGCTACACCTTC.

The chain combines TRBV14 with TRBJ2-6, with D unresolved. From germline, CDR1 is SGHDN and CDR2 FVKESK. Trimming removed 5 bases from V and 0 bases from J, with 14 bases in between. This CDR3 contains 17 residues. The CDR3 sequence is CASSTELGTSGANVLTF. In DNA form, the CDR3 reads TGTGCCAGCAGCACAGAGTTGGGTACCTCTGGGGCCAACGTCCTGACTTTC. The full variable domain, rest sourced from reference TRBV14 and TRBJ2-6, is EAGVTQFPSHSVIEKGQTVTLRCDPISGHDNLYWYRRVMGKEIKFLLHFVKESKQDESGMPNNRFLAERTGGTYSTLKVQPAELEDSGVYFCASSTELGTSGANVLTFGAGSRLTVL.

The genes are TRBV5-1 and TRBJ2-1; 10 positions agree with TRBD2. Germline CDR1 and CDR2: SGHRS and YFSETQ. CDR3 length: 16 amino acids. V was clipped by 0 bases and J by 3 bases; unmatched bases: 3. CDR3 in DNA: TGCGCCAGCAGCTTGGAATTAGCGGGAGGCTACAATGAGCAGTTCTTC. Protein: CASSLELAGGYNEQFF.

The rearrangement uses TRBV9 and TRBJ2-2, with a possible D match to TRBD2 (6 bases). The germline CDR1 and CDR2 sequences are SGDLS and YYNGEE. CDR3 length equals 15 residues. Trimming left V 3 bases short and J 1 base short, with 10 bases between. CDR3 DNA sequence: TGTGCCAGCAGCGGGGCGGGGCAGAACACCGGGGAGCTGTTTTTT. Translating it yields CASSGAGQNTGELFF.